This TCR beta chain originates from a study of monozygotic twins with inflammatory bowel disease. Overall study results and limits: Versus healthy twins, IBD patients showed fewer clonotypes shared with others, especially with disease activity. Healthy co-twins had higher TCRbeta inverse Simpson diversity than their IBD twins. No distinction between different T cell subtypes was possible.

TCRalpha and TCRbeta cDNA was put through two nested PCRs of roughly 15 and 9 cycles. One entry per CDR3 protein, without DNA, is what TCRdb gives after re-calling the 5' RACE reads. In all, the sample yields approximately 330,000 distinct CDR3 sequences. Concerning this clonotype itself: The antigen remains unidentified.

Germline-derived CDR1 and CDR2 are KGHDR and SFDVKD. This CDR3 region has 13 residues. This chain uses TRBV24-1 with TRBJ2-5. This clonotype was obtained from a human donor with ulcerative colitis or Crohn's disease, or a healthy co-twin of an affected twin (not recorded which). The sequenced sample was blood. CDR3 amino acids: CATSDFLGETQYF.